These 28 T cell receptor beta chains were all obtained from the same sample, sequenced in a study of blood T cell repertoires in COVID-19. Generated by immunoSEQ multiplex PCR, the TCRdb table keeps only in-frame clones and is missing some. The sample records approximately 90,000 clones, 80% to 90% being singletons. The sample consisted of peripheral blood. These receptors all stem from a man aged 55 to 70 with acute or convalescent COVID-19.

This clone appeared a single time. This chain connects TRBV2 to TRBJ1-2; 7 bases match TRBD1. V lost 5 bases, J lost 6 bases, and 12 bases stayed unmatched. Germline CDR1 is SNHLY and CDR2 is FYNNEI. The CDR3 is 15 amino acids. The CDR3 nucleotides read TGTGCCAGCAGTAAAAGGACAGGTTCGAGCCATGGCTACACCTTC. It encodes CASSKRTGSSHGYTF.

V usage is TRBV2 and J usage is TRBJ1-5, with 12 bases fitting TRBD1. This CDR3 region has 15 residues. Trimming cost V 4 bases and J 6 bases; bases outside gene matches: 4. Per the germline V gene, CDR1 is SNHLY and CDR2 is FYNNEI. The CDR3 region has the DNA TGTGCCAGCAGTGCGGGACAGGGGGCCGTTCAGCCCCAGCATTTT. It is translated as CASSAGQGAVQPQHF.

The gene calls are TRBV18 and TRBJ2-7, with unresolved D. Germline V gene data show CDR1 as KGHSH and CDR2 as LQKENI. This CDR3 is built from 13 residues. The V gene lost 6 bases and the J gene lost 4 bases, with 13 bases spanning the gap. CDR3 nucleotide sequence: TGTGCCAGCTCCCAGGCAAGATCTTACGAGCAGTACGTC. It translates to CASSQARSYEQYV.

The chain combines TRBV11-2 with TRBJ2-5; D is uncertain. The V and J ends lost 1 base and 2 bases respectively, with 5 bases between them. In germline, CDR1 is SGHAT, CDR2 FQNNGV. The length of the CDR3 is 13 residues. The CDR3 coding sequence is TGTGCCAGCAGCTTAGCCAGTCAAGAGACCCAGTACTTC. This translates into CASSLASQETQYF. The full variable domain, in which reference TRBV11-2 and TRBJ2-5 provide the parts outside the CDR3, is EAGVAQSPRYKIIEKRQSVAFWCNPISGHATLYWYQQILGQGPKLLIQFQNNGVVDDSQLPKDRFSAERLKGVDSTLKIQPAKLEDSAVYLCASSLASQETQYFGPGTRLLVL.

The rearrangement uses TRBV27 and TRBJ1-2; D gene uncertain. The CDR3 has 15 amino acids. V was shortened by 0 bases and J by 0 bases, with 8 bases between the two germline ends. The germline CDR1 and CDR2 sequences are MNHEY and SMNVEV (reference sequence). The CDR3 here is CASSLSELPNYGYTF. The CDR3 nucleotides are TGTGCCAGCAGTTTATCGGAGTTACCTAACTATGGCTACACCTTC.

This chain links TRBV2 with TRBJ2-1, with TRBD1 matching over 8 bases. In germline, CDR1 is SNHLY, CDR2 FYNNEI. V lost 6 bases and J lost 7; bases outside the gene matches: 2. CDR3 size: 12 residues. The CDR3 nucleotides read TGTGCCAGCAGACGACAGGGGAATGAGCAGTTCTTC. Translation gives CASRRQGNEQFF.

V and J are TRBV7-2 and TRBJ1-5; 10 nucleotides match TRBD1. The CDR3 totals 14 residues. Germline trimming cut 5 bases from V and 7 bases from J; bases unmatched to any gene: 5. Germline V gives CDR1 SGHTA, CDR2 FQGNSA. CDR3 residues: CASSQGTGDQPQHF. The CDR3 DNA reads TGTGCCAGCAGCCAGGGGACAGGGGACCAGCCCCAGCATTTT.

The chain uses TRBV6-5 and TRBJ1-6; 11 nucleotides agree with TRBD1. The CDR3 contains 15 residues. With 5 bases clipped from V and 5 bases from J, the junction kept 2 bases outside the gene matches. Germline CDR1 MNHEY, CDR2 SVGAGI. The DNA for the CDR3 is TGTGCCAGCAGTAGGGACAGGGGGGATAATTCACCCCTCCACTTT. Translating gives CASSRDRGDNSPLHF.

The genes are TRBV7-9 and TRBJ2-6; a possible D gene is TRBD2 (5 bases). V was pared by 4 bases and J by 0 bases, with 13 bases between. The length of the CDR3 is 17 residues. Germline V gene sequence: CDR1 SEHNR, CDR2 FQNEAQ (reference sequence). The CDR3 DNA reads TGTGCCAGCAGCTCAACGAGGGCGGGCTCTGGGGCCAACGTCCTGACTTTC. It specifies CASSSTRAGSGANVLTF. The variable domain in full, with the rest retrieved from reference TRBV7-9 and TRBJ2-6, is DTGVSQNPRHKITKRGQNVTFRCDPISEHNRLYWYRQTLGQGPEFLTYFQNEAQLEKSRLLSDRFSAERPKGSFSTLEIQRTEQGDSAMYLCASSSTRAGSGANVLTFGAGSRLTVL.

The chain combines TRBV11-2 with TRBJ2-2; TRBD1 is a possible D gene (5 bases). CDR1 is SGHAT, CDR2 FQNNGV, per germline. The CDR3 is 15 amino acids. V lost 1 base, J lost 0 bases, and 6 bases lay in between. CDR3 DNA sequence: TGTGCCAGCAGCTTAGTACAGGCGAACACCGGGGAGCTGTTTTTT. Translated: CASSLVQANTGELFF. The full variable domain, with the rest looked up from reference TRBV11-2 and TRBJ2-2, is EAGVAQSPRYKIIEKRQSVAFWCNPISGHATLYWYQQILGQGPKLLIQFQNNGVVDDSQLPKDRFSAERLKGVDSTLKIQPAKLEDSAVYLCASSLVQANTGELFFGEGSRLTVL.

V usage is TRBV4-3 and J usage is TRBJ1-1; weak D call: TRBD1 (6 bases). This CDR3 is built from 15 residues. Trimming left V 3 bases short and J 6 bases short, with 17 bases between. Germline V gene lookup returns CDR1 LGHNA and CDR2 YSLEER. CDR3 sequence reads: CASSQAHQGYPEAFF. The CDR3 DNA reads as TGCGCCAGCAGCCAGGCTCATCAGGGGTACCCTGAAGCTTTCTTT.

The chain combines TRBV19 with TRBJ2-1; the D gene is possibly TRBD2 (5 bases). Germline V lookup: CDR1 LNHDA, CDR2 SQIVND (reference sequence). The CDR3 loop spans 14 amino acids. V was cut by 8 bases and J by 0 bases, with 11 bases left in between. In DNA, the CDR3 is TGTGCCAGTCACCCTAGCTTCTCCTACAATGAGCAGTTCTTC. Translating it yields CASHPSFSYNEQFF. The whole variable domain, filled in from reference TRBV19 and TRBJ2-1, reads DGGITQSPKYLFRKEGQNVTLSCEQNLNHDAMYWYRQDPGQGLRLIYYSQIVNDFQKGDIAEGYSVSREKKESFPLTVTSAQKNPTAFYLCASHPSFSYNEQFFGPGTRLTVL.

The V gene is TRBV7-9, the J gene TRBJ2-7; 8 bases agree with TRBD2. V shed 5 bases and J 9 bases; nucleotides not matched to a gene: 12. This CDR3 comprises 14 residues. From germline, CDR1 is SEHNR and CDR2 FQNEAQ (reference sequence). For the CDR3, the DNA is TGTGCCAGCAGCCCGATACTCCCGGGGGGGATGCAGTACGTC. It yields the protein CASSPILPGGMQYV.

Here the CDR3 DNA reads TGTGCCAGCAGCCAAGATAGGCTAGAAAACAATGAGCAGTTCTTC. This codes for CASSQDRLENNEQFF. The genes are TRBV4-2 and TRBJ2-1, with D hard to call. The CDR3 consists of 15 residues. The germline V gene has CDR1 LGHNA and CDR2 YNFKEQ. Deletions cut 0 bases from V and 5 bases from J, with 11 bases between.

V and J are TRBV5-5 and TRBJ1-6; tentatively, D is TRBD1 (6 bases). This CDR3 region has 17 residues. V was trimmed by 4 bases and J by 0 bases, leaving 14 bases between them. CDR1 and CDR2 (germline): SGHKS, YYEKEE (reference sequence). CDR3 protein: CASSARTVSSYNSPLHF. In DNA, the CDR3 is TGTGCCAGCAGCGCCCGGACAGTGAGCTCCTATAATTCACCCCTCCACTTT. The whole variable domain, filled in from reference TRBV5-5 and TRBJ1-6, reads DAGVTQSPTHLIKTRGQQVTLRCSPISGHKSVSWYQQVLGQGPQFIFQYYEKEERGRGNFPDRFSARQFPNYSSELNVNALLLGDSALYLCASSARTVSSYNSPLHFGNGTRLTVT.

This clone turned up a few times. The V and J genes are TRBV6-6 and TRBJ2-3, with 7 bases aligning to TRBD1. The V gene end was trimmed by 5 bases and the J gene end by 0 bases; junction bases not matched to a gene: 8. Germline V gene sequence: CDR1 MNHNY, CDR2 SVGAGI (reference sequence). The CDR3 covers 16 residues. As DNA, the CDR3 is TGTGCCAGCAGTACCCGGGACAGAGCGAGCACAGATACGCAGTATTTT. Protein product: CASSTRDRASTDTQYF.

The chain carries TRBV5-1 and TRBJ1-2; D unresolved. CDR1 and CDR2 (germline): SGHRS, YFSETQ. The CDR3 sequence is 15 residues long. V lost 0 bases and J lost 4, with 13 bases in between. CDR3 DNA sequence: TGCGCCAGCAGCTTGGCCACGGGAACTCTCTATGGCTACACCTTC. Translating it yields CASSLATGTLYGYTF.

V and J are TRBV3-1 (or the pseudogene TRBV3-2) and TRBJ2-2; 12 nucleotides match TRBD2. V was pared by 2 bases and J by 5 bases, with 9 bases of the junction left unmatched. Per the germline V gene, CDR1 is LGHDT and CDR2 is YNNKEL (reference sequence). The CDR3 spans 18 residues. The CDR3 region is CASSQKGRTSGKTGELFF. The DNA of the CDR3 is TGTGCCAGCAGCCAAAAGGGGAGGACTAGCGGGAAAACCGGGGAGCTGTTTTTT.

This clone was observed once. J is TRBJ2-1 and V is TRBV18; 8 bases match TRBD1. Trimming took 5 bases from V and 8 from J; bases not matched to a gene: 8. Germline V lookup: CDR1 KGHSH, CDR2 LQKENI. CDR3 length: 14 residues. For the CDR3, the DNA is TGTGCCAGCTCAGGCAGGACAGGGTTTGATGAGCAGTTCTTC. It yields the protein CASSGRTGFDEQFF.

This clone turned up a few times. The chain joins TRBV6-5 to TRBJ2-1, with TRBD1 matching 8 bases. The germline V gene encodes CDR1 MNHEY and CDR2 SVGAGI. The CDR3 is 16 residues long. With 0 bases clipped from V and 5 bases from J, the junction kept 6 bases outside the gene matches. The CDR3 spells CASSYSTGELHNEQFF. The CDR3 DNA reads TGTGCCAGCAGTTACTCGACAGGGGAACTACACAATGAGCAGTTCTTC.

This chain links TRBV7-9 with TRBJ1-1, with 8 positions matching TRBD1. In germline, CDR1 is SEHNR, CDR2 FQNEAQ (reference sequence). CDR3 size: 16 residues. The junction had 7 bases not matched to a gene; V was cut back by 3 bases and J by 1 base. The CDR3 sequence is CASSFGQGLGNTEAFF. The DNA for the CDR3 is TGTGCCAGCAGCTTCGGACAGGGTCTGGGGAACACTGAAGCTTTCTTT.

The chain has TRBV7-2 and TRBJ2-7; tentatively, D is TRBD2 (6 bases). The CDR3 loop spans 15 amino acids. V lost 1 base and J lost 0, with 10 bases in between. Germline CDR1 SGHTA, CDR2 FQGNSA. The CDR3 nucleotides are TGTGCCAGCAGCTTAGTAAGTAGCGGCTCCTACGAGCAGTACTTC. This gives the protein CASSLVSSGSYEQYF.

Here the CDR3 DNA reads TGCGCCAGCAGCTTGGCCCCAGGGATTAACTATGGCTACACCTTC. Its translation is CASSLAPGINYGYTF. V is TRBV5-1 and J is TRBJ1-2; maybe TRBD1 (5 bases). Germline assignment: CDR1 SGHRS and CDR2 YFSETQ. There are 15 residues in the CDR3. V gave up 0 bases and J gave up 1 base, with 10 bases separating them.

V is TRBV5-1 and J is TRBJ1-3; TRBD1 aligns across 8 bases. Looked up from germline, CDR1 is SGHRS and CDR2 is YFSETQ. The ends lost 3 bases at V and 0 bases at J; junction bases unmatched: 2. This CDR3 has 15 residues. CDR3 protein: CASSSTGGSGNTIYF. In DNA, the CDR3 is TGCGCCAGCAGCTCAACAGGGGGCTCTGGAAACACCATATATTTT.

V and J are TRBV7-9 and TRBJ1-2; unclear D gene. This CDR3 spans 16 amino acids. Per germline, CDR1 SEHNR and CDR2 FQNEAQ (reference sequence). With 4 bases removed from V and 0 bases from J, the gap between germline ends came to 15 bases. CDR3 residues: CASSSDFGQANYGYTF. CDR3 DNA: TGTGCCAGCAGCTCCGATTTTGGGCAAGCTAACTATGGCTACACCTTC.

The chain uses TRBV18 and TRBJ1-3; 7 bases are a match to TRBD1. This CDR3 is 17 amino acids long. Germline CDR1 and CDR2: KGHSH and LQKENI. Trimming cost V 3 bases and J 0 bases; bases outside gene matches: 8. The CDR3 here is CASSPSSTGSSGNTIYF. The CDR3 nucleotides are TGTGCCAGCTCACCTTCGTCGACAGGGAGCTCTGGAAACACCATATATTTT.

This clone was observed a few times. The V gene is TRBV5-1, the J gene TRBJ2-5, with TRBD2 matching 10 bases. Germline CDR1 SGHRS, CDR2 YFSETQ. After removal of 4 bases from V and 2 bases from J, the junction contained 8 bases not matched to a gene. The CDR3 runs to 16 residues. CDR3 sequence: CASSRTIAGGQETQYF. In nucleotides, the CDR3 is TGCGCCAGCAGCCGCACCATAGCGGGGGGTCAAGAGACCCAGTACTTC.

The V call is TRBV18, the J call TRBJ2-7; a possible D gene is TRBD1 (6 bases). The V gene's germline CDR1 is KGHSH and CDR2 LQKENI. V was cut by 4 bases and J by 4 bases, with 11 bases left in between. CDR3 length: 13 amino acids. Here the CDR3 DNA reads TGTGCCAGCTCACTTTTCAGGGGTTACGAGCAGTACGTC. Translation gives CASSLFRGYEQYV.